Ten or more counts support the clone carrying this TCR beta chain. Its antigen remains unknown. The sample belongs to a study of shared clonotypes between healthy human individuals. Broader study findings: Blood was the only sampled material, and tissue repertoires likely differ.

V lost 0 bases, J lost 4 bases, and 12 bases stayed unmatched. This CDR3 contains 18 residues. Germline loops: CDR1 MGHRA, CDR2 YSYEKL. In the sorted-subset replicate PCRs, 200 ng DNA, tens of thousands of T cell genomes, was used. Produced via immunoSEQ multiplex PCR; TCRdb's table is partial and in-frame only. The sample comprises more than 900,000 clones, approximately 80% of which are singletons, and around 0.6% rests with the top ten. This receptor was obtained from a man aged 18 to 30 in good health. Some clones in this sample may be carry-over from other donors' samples. The specimen was memory CD4+ T cells from PBMCs. Sample subset: CD45RA-negative fraction. The rearrangement links TRBV4-1 to TRBJ1-3, with 7 bases aligning to TRBD1. In DNA, the CDR3 is TGCGCCAGCAGCCAAGATGGGGCAGGGGGTAGTCTCGGAAACACCATATATTTT. This gives the protein CASSQDGAGGSLGNTIYF.